The sequence of this TCR beta chain was determined in a study of blood T cells in healthy people across ages. Sample-barcoded 5' priming and a J-beta primer mix drove a second PCR of about 6 to 12 cycles. Each cDNA was tagged by a template-switch adaptor containing 12 random nucleotides. All samples yielded 3 million or more CDR3-containing paired-end reads. One entry per CDR3 protein, called by TCRdb with MiXCR from the 5' RACE reads. The table records hundreds of thousands of distinct CDR3 sequences, about 53% of them present only once. With respect to this clonotype: The antigen is not known.

Aged about 6 to 90, donors were systemically healthy Caucasians from Russia. Findings and limits, study-wide: Unsorted PBMC material precluded a definitive naive versus antigen-experienced comparison.

The germline V and J ends were trimmed by 3 bases and 2 bases, with 15 bases remaining between them. Germline CDR1 and CDR2: SGDLS and YYNGEE. The CDR3 length is 15 residues. Sequenced input: blood. The receptor comes from a man aged 60 to 75 in good health. The V call is TRBV9, the J call TRBJ2-7; TRBD2 might be the D (7 bases). The CDR3 DNA sequence: TGTGCCAGCAGCGAGGGGGGGGAGGATGCCTACGAGCAGTACTTC. It yields the protein CASSEGGEDAYEQYF.